This entry concerns a single TCR beta chain. J lost 6 bases, V lost 7 bases, and 3 bases had no gene match. Germline values: CDR1 SGHRS, CDR2 YFSETQ. The CDR3 spans 13 residues. These data are taken from a study of T cell changes during pregnancy in multiple sclerosis. The table came from immunoSEQ multiplex PCR; TCRdb's copy has only in-frame clones and leaves some out. Among roughly 35,000 clones, almost 95% were seen once, and the ten largest hold less than 1.5%. The TCR comes from a female donor with multiple sclerosis, enrolled in a pregnancy study. The sample taken for sequencing was PBMCs (not recorded whether the cells were cultured). The chain combines TRBV5-1 with TRBJ2-1; TRBD2 matches 11 bases. CDR3 DNA sequence: TGCGCCAGCGGGACTAGCGGTTTCAATGAGCAGTTCTTC. Its protein product is CASGTSGFNEQFF.